Following are 18 T cell receptor beta chains from one sample sequenced in a study of glioma-infiltrating T cells (dated by TCRdb to between 2015 and 2016). Reads for this sample came from an Illumina MiSeq. TCR alpha and beta CDR3 regions were amplified with the iRepertoire nested amplicon-rescue multiplex PCR (arm-PCR) platform from RNA. TCRdb ran its own pipeline on the public reads, namely fastp trimming at Q25 and MiXCR clone calling, and kept in-frame beta chains. Rows matching on CDR3 protein sequence are summarized as one entry with the most common DNA and genes. The sample includes approximately 110,000 distinct CDR3 sequences, with around 25% observed a single time. Jointly, the top ten make up 35% of the sample. The sequenced material came from glioma tissue, nonneoplastic brain tissue, or PBMCs (not recorded which). The source is a human donor with low-grade glioma or glioblastoma, undergoing nonglioma brain surgery, or in good health (not recorded which).

This clonotype was detected ten times or more. The chain is built from TRBV6-1 and TRBJ2-7; D may be TRBD2 (8 bases). Germline-derived CDR1 and CDR2 are MNHNS and SASEGT. The CDR3 contains 16 residues. The V end was cut by 6 bases, the J end by 0 bases, with 18 bases between. In nucleotides, the CDR3 is TGTGCCAGCAGAAGAGTAGCGGGACAGAGCTCCTACGAGCAGTACTTC. Encoded protein: CASRRVAGQSSYEQYF.

At least ten counts were recorded for this clonotype. The chain links TRBV6-5 to TRBJ2-7; D unresolved. V was trimmed by 0 bases and J by 0 bases, leaving 9 bases between them. Per germline, CDR1 MNHEY and CDR2 SVGAGI. CDR3 size: 15 residues. CDR3 sequence reads: CASSYSERSSYEQYF. The CDR3 region has the DNA TGTGCCAGCAGTTACTCCGAGAGAAGCTCCTACGAGCAGTACTTC.

This clonotype has a count of ten or more. The gene calls are TRBV11-3 and TRBJ2-1; 13 bases align to TRBD2. The germline CDR1 and CDR2 sequences are SGHNT and YENEEA. Trimming took 4 bases from V and 7 from J; bases not matched to a gene: 4. The CDR3 runs 15 residues. DNA of the CDR3: TGTGCCAGCAGCTCCCGGACTAGCGGGAGTAATGAGCAGTTCTTC. Amino acids: CASSSRTSGSNEQFF.

Notes on this clonotype: A much larger clone lies a single base off, so this may be a read error. This CDR3 is CASSAFGRQRGFF. CDR3 coding DNA: TGTGCCAGTAGTGCCTTCGGACGCCAAAGGGGTTTCTTT. V is TRBV19 and J is TRBJ1-1; the D gene is possibly TRBD1 (5 bases). The CDR3 consists of 13 residues. V was shortened by 5 bases and J by 13 bases, with 20 bases between the two germline ends. The germline CDR1 and CDR2 sequences are LNHDA and SQIVND (reference sequence).

This chain joins TRBV30 and TRBJ1-5; tentatively, D is TRBD1 (6 bases). Trimming removed 2 bases from V and 4 bases from J, with 18 bases in between. Germline V lookup: CDR1 GTSNPN, CDR2 SVGIG (reference sequence). This CDR3 has 16 residues. Here the CDR3 DNA reads TGTGCCTGGAGTTCCCACGGACAGCAAAATAATCAGCCCCAGCATTTT. Amino acids: CAWSSHGQQNNQPQHF.

Note on this clonotype: A single base separates this from a much larger clone, so it may be a read error. It is likely a read error, because the conserved phenylalanine at the end of the CDR3 is missing. The chain combines TRBV12-3 or TRBV12-4 with TRBJ1-2; D gene unclear. The V end lost 3 bases, the J end lost 8 bases, and 7 bases lay between the germline ends. CDR3 size: 11 residues. In DNA form, the CDR3 reads TGTGCCAGCAGTTTTGGCAGCGGCTACACCATC. Translated: CASSFGSGYTI.

The genes are TRBV19 and TRBJ2-1, with a weak D call TRBD2 (7 bases). The germline gives CDR1 LNHDA, CDR2 SQIVND (reference sequence). V lost 2 bases and J lost 7, with 15 bases in between. The CDR3 sequence is 15 residues long. CDR3 residues: CASSIRGGPSNEQFF. The DNA for the CDR3 is TGTGCCAGTAGTATAAGGGGGGGCCCGTCGAATGAGCAGTTCTTC.

On this clonotype itself: Compared with germline, one end of the junction differs, possibly owing to a read error. The chain has TRBV3-1 and TRBJ2-1; TRBD2 matches at 7 bases. CDR3 size: 13 residues. CDR1 and CDR2 (germline): LGHDT, YNNKEL (reference sequence). CDR3 sequence (DNA): TGTGCCAGCAGCACCCCGGGGGGAGAGGAGCATTTCTTC. This sequence encodes CASSTPGGEEHFF.

The chain recombines TRBV2 with TRBJ2-1; a weak D match, TRBD2 (6 bases). This CDR3 has 15 residues. The germline V and J ends were trimmed by 7 bases and 5 bases, with 18 bases remaining between them. CDR1 and CDR2 from the germline V gene are SNHLY and FYNNEI. This chain's CDR3 is CASILDRRGDNEQFF. The CDR3 DNA follows: TGTGCCAGCATCCTCGATCGGCGGGGTGACAATGAGCAGTTCTTC.

The CDR3 coding sequence is TGTGCCAGCAGGGACAGGGGGCGTGATAAAGCTTTCTTT. As protein: CASRDRGRDKAFF. The rearrangement links TRBV28 to TRBJ1-1; 11 bases are a match to TRBD1. The CDR3 extends over 13 amino acids. Germline CDR1 is MDHEN and CDR2 is SYDVKM. With 6 bases clipped from V and 9 bases from J, the junction kept 6 bases outside the gene matches.

This clonotype has only a few counts. The CDR3 region is CASIFMGNEAFF. For the CDR3, the DNA is TGTGCCAGCATCTTTATGGGGAACGAAGCTTTCTTT. The rearrangement uses TRBV5-5 and TRBJ1-1; no firm D call. This CDR3 has 12 amino acids. V lost 6 bases to trimming and J lost 8 bases, with 14 bases between them. The germline V gene encodes CDR1 SGHKS and CDR2 YYEKEE (reference sequence).

This clonotype has ten or more counts. This chain uses TRBV28 with TRBJ1-5, with 7 bases identical to TRBD1. Unmatched junction bases numbered 7, after V lost 11 bases and J lost 0 bases. Germline loops: CDR1 MDHEN, CDR2 SYDVKM. The CDR3 loop spans 14 amino acids. The CDR3 DNA reads TGTGCCGGGGGGACAGTTTATAGCAATCAGCCCCAGCATTTT. Translated: CAGGTVYSNQPQHF. Combining the CDR3 with reference TRBV28 and TRBJ1-5 gives the whole variable domain DVKVTQSSRYLVKRTGEKVFLECVQDMDHENMFWYRQDPGLGLRLIYFSYDVKMKEKGDIPEGYSVSREKKERFSLILESASTNQTSMYLCAGGTVYSNQPQHFGDGTRLSIL.

This clonotype was counted many times. The gene calls are TRBV6-1 and TRBJ2-7; 10 bases agree with TRBD2. The trim removed 0 bases at V and 3 bases at J, leaving 5 bases unmatched. Germline V gene data show CDR1 as MNHNS and CDR2 as SASEGT. The CDR3 length is 16 residues. The CDR3 reads CASSEARLAGIYEQYF. The CDR3 nucleotides read TGTGCCAGCAGTGAAGCGAGACTAGCGGGTATCTACGAGCAGTACTTC.

This clonotype has a count of ten or more. The genes are TRBV20-1 and TRBJ2-1, with D tentatively TRBD2 (6 bases). This CDR3 spans 14 amino acids. Germline CDR1 is DFQATT and CDR2 is SNEGSKA (reference sequence). The V end was cut by 3 bases, the J end by 9 bases, with 18 bases between. The CDR3 region is CSASRPGEGPEQFF. The DNA of the CDR3 is TGCAGTGCTAGCCGTCCGGGAGAGGGGCCTGAGCAGTTCTTC.

This clonotype was seen many times. The rearrangement joins TRBV5-1 to TRBJ2-7; TRBD2 matches 9 bases. V dropped 2 bases and J dropped 0; count of bases not matched to a gene: 3. The germline gives CDR1 SGHRS, CDR2 YFSETQ. This CDR3 comprises 15 residues. CDR3 region: CASSFLAGTSYEQYF. In DNA form, the CDR3 reads TGCGCCAGCAGCTTCCTAGCGGGGACCTCCTACGAGCAGTACTTC.

This clonotype has a count of ten or more. The V call is TRBV7-3, the J call TRBJ2-1; D ambiguous. This CDR3 spans 15 amino acids. Germline loops: CDR1 SGHTA, CDR2 FQGTGA. Trimming cost V 1 base and J 6 bases, with 13 bases left between them. The CDR3 nucleotides read TGTGCCAGCAGCTTAATTGCTTCCCGCGGCAATGAGCAGTTCTTC. It yields the protein CASSLIASRGNEQFF.

This clonotype was seen repeatedly, ten times or more. The V gene is TRBV20-1, the J gene TRBJ1-1; D perhaps matches TRBD1 (5 bases). Trimming left V 4 bases short and J 1 base short, with 16 bases between. The CDR3 contains 15 residues. Germline CDR1 reads DFQATT; CDR2 reads SNEGSKA (reference sequence). CDR3 nucleotides: TGCAGTGCTACTCAATTGGGACGGTGGAACACTGAAGCTTTCTTT. Amino acid sequence: CSATQLGRWNTEAFF.

With regard to this clonotype: A much larger clone differs from this one at a single base, so this may be a read error. The chain employs TRBV18 and TRBJ2-1, with D maybe TRBD2 (5 bases). The CDR3 has 15 amino acids. Trimming stripped 7 bases from V and 8 bases from J, with 21 bases between. Germline loops: CDR1 KGHSH, CDR2 LQKENI. The CDR3 here is CASFTGFNPGDEQFF. The CDR3 region has the DNA TGTGCCAGCTTCACGGGGTTCAACCCGGGCGATGAGCAGTTCTTC.